Shown below are 17 T cell receptor beta chains from a single sample sequenced in a study of T cells in Graves' hyperthyroidism and ophthalmopathy. TCR beta CDR3 regions were amplified from RNA. In the first-round RT-PCR of the TCR CDR3, the HTBI primer set was used. TCRdb ran MiXCR on the multiplex PCR reads and lists one entry per CDR3 protein. Of 490,000 or so distinct CDR3 sequences in the sample, about 22% are singletons; the top ten hold 45% to 50%. Sample: blood. Source of these receptors: a woman aged 70-85 years with Graves' ophthalmopathy.

The J gene is TRBJ2-5, the V gene TRBV24-1, with 9 nucleotides matching TRBD2. This CDR3 is built from 15 residues. Germline V gene data show CDR1 as KGHDR and CDR2 as SFDVKD. V lost 3 bases, J lost 5 bases, and 6 bases stayed unmatched. The CDR3 here is CATSDGGRAWETQYF. CDR3 DNA sequence: TGTGCCACCAGTGATGGCGGGAGGGCCTGGGAGACCCAGTACTTC.

The chain links TRBV6-1 to TRBJ2-5; 9 bases agree with TRBD1. The CDR3 consists of 15 residues. V was clipped by 5 bases and J by 5 bases; unmatched bases: 9. Germline-derived CDR1 and CDR2 are MNHNS and SASEGT. The CDR3 loop reads CASSPPGTGLETQYF. The CDR3 nucleotides read TGTGCCAGCAGTCCCCCAGGGACAGGGCTGGAGACCCAGTACTTC.

This clonotype showed up many times. The chain combines TRBV13 with TRBJ2-1; D gene unclear. From germline, CDR1 is PRHDT and CDR2 FYEKMQ (reference sequence). V lost 0 bases, J lost 7 bases, and 16 bases lay in between. The CDR3 spans 16 residues. The CDR3 spells CASSLGGDLPWNEQFF. CDR3 coding DNA: TGTGCCAGCAGCTTAGGCGGTGATCTACCATGGAATGAGCAGTTCTTC.

Turning to this clonotype: One end of the junction varies from germline; a read error may be responsible. V gene TRBV6-4 combines with J gene TRBJ2-7, with 10 bases lining up with TRBD2. This CDR3 is 15 amino acids long. Germline V lookup: CDR1 MRHNA, CDR2 SNTAGT. The CDR3, as DNA: TGTGCCAGCAGTTACTCTAGCGGGAGACCCTACGAGCAGTACTTC. It yields the protein CASSYSSGRPYEQYF.

This clonotype was counted at least ten times. The chain is built from TRBV7-8 and TRBJ2-7; TRBD2 matches 13 bases. V dropped 5 bases and J dropped 0; count of bases not matched to a gene: 1. CDR3 length equals 15 residues. The germline V gene encodes CDR1 SGHVS and CDR2 FQNEAQ. This chain's CDR3 is CASSTSGRASYEQYF. The CDR3 bases are TGTGCCAGCAGCACTAGCGGGAGGGCCTCCTACGAGCAGTACTTC.

The gene calls are TRBV6-2 or TRBV6-3 and TRBJ2-7; tentatively, D is TRBD2 (5 bases). Trimming pared 5 bases from V and 0 bases from J, leaving 14 bases between. Germline V gives CDR1 MNHEY, CDR2 SVGEGT. The CDR3 length is 15 residues. CDR3 sequence: CASSAAIGSSYEQYF. The CDR3 nucleotides are TGTGCCAGCAGTGCTGCGATAGGGAGCTCCTACGAGCAGTACTTC.

This clonotype has more than one count but fewer than ten. The rearrangement uses TRBV6-1 and TRBJ1-2; 11 nucleotides match TRBD1. Germline assignment: CDR1 MNHNS and CDR2 SASEGT. The CDR3 totals 15 residues. Losses at the gene ends were 5 bases for V and 7 bases for J; bases not matched to a gene: 9. The DNA for the CDR3 is TGTGCCAGCAGTCTCCAGGGACAGGGGGTCGGTGGCTACACCTTC. This translates into CASSLQGQGVGGYTF.

This sequence joins TRBV11-2 and TRBJ2-1, with D uncertain. The CDR3 extends over 15 amino acids. CDR1 is SGHAT, CDR2 FQNNGV, per germline. Trimming removed 1 base at V and 9 bases at J, with 16 bases between. This chain's CDR3 is CASSLVDKELGEQFF. In DNA, the CDR3 is TGTGCCAGCAGCTTAGTTGATAAGGAGCTGGGTGAGCAGTTCTTC.

The chain carries TRBV2 and TRBJ1-2; possible D gene TRBD1, 5 bases. This CDR3 spans 15 amino acids. Trimming removed 7 bases at V and 8 bases at J, with 23 bases between. Germline-derived CDR1 and CDR2 are SNHLY and FYNNEI. In nucleotides, the CDR3 is TGTGCCAGCACCTCAGACAGTGCAATGGGGAAGGGCTACACCTTC. Translated: CASTSDSAMGKGYTF.

This sequence joins TRBV12-3 or TRBV12-4 and TRBJ2-1; 8 bases are shared with TRBD2. V gave up 3 bases and J gave up 5 bases; unmatched junction bases: 9. The CDR3 spans 16 residues. The CDR3, as DNA: TGTGCCAGCAGTTTTATTTCGGCGGGAGGAAACAATGAGCAGTTCTTC. Protein: CASSFISAGGNNEQFF.

This chain joins TRBV6-2 or TRBV6-3 and TRBJ1-5; D is undetermined. V was trimmed by 0 bases and J by 6 bases, leaving 9 bases between them. Germline assignment: CDR1 MNHEY and CDR2 SVGEGT. CDR3 size: 14 residues. CDR3 bases: TGTGCCAGCAGTTACTCCGGGCCTGGTCAGCCCCAGCATTTT. Translating it yields CASSYSGPGQPQHF.

The gene calls are TRBV6-5 and TRBJ1-3; the D gene is possibly TRBD1 (6 bases). This CDR3 spans 16 amino acids. Looked up from germline, CDR1 is MNHEY and CDR2 is SVGAGI. V was cut by 0 bases and J by 3 bases, with 12 bases left in between. The chain's CDR3 is CASSYSSGADGNTIYF. CDR3 DNA: TGTGCCAGCAGTTACTCGTCAGGGGCTGATGGAAACACCATATATTTT.

This clonotype was counted many times. This rearrangement joins TRBV7-9 to TRBJ1-5, with 7 positions matching TRBD1. V shed 5 bases, J shed 1 base, and the junction held 5 bases outside the gene matches. CDR3 length: 15 residues. Germline V gene lookup returns CDR1 SEHNR and CDR2 FQNEAQ (reference sequence). CDR3 residues: CASSTDRVSNQPQHF. The CDR3 DNA reads as TGTGCCAGCAGCACCGACAGGGTCAGCAATCAGCCCCAGCATTTT.

V usage is TRBV3-1 and J usage is TRBJ2-7; 10 nucleotides agree with TRBD2. The CDR3 contains 16 residues. Germline CDR1 is LGHDT and CDR2 is YNNKEL (reference sequence). The trim removed 1 base at V and 5 bases at J, leaving 8 bases unmatched. The CDR3 sequence is CASSQVAGSGRDEQYF. DNA for the CDR3: TGTGCCAGCAGCCAAGTAGCCGGGAGCGGGAGGGACGAGCAGTACTTC.

The J gene is TRBJ2-1, the V gene TRBV5-1; TRBD2 agrees at 14 bases. The CDR3 is 18 amino acids. V shed 0 bases, J shed 5 bases, and the junction held 7 bases outside the gene matches. Germline CDR1 reads SGHRS; CDR2 reads YFSETQ. The CDR3 region has the DNA TGCGCCAGCAGCTTGGGGGGACTAGCGGGAGTAATCAACAATGAGCAGTTCTTC. It translates to CASSLGGLAGVINNEQFF.

Concerning this clonotype itself: Germline is not matched at one junction end, which may reflect a read error. The chain links TRBV5-4 to TRBJ2-3; 9 bases are a match to TRBD2. The CDR3 is 15 amino acids. CDR1 is SGHNT, CDR2 YYREEE, per germline (reference sequence). The CDR3 here is CASSPLGTSKDTQYF. The CDR3 DNA reads as TGTGCCAGCAGCCCGTTGGGGACTAGCAAAGATACGCAGTATTTT.

With regard to this clonotype: Here the CDR3 omits its conserved ending phenylalanine or tryptophan, so a read error is the likely source. The chain has TRBV28 and TRBJ2-1, with TRBD1 matching 7 bases. Per germline, CDR1 MDHEN and CDR2 SYDVKM. The CDR3 spans 15 residues. Unmatched junction bases numbered 4, after V lost 3 bases and J lost 2 bases. As DNA, the CDR3 is TGTGCCAGCAGTTTGTTACAGGGGCCCTACAATGAGCAGTTCTCC. Protein sequence: CASSLLQGPYNEQFS.